This T cell receptor beta chain comes out of a study of blood T cell repertoires in COVID-19. Each participant's cohort was designated according to participant-reported clinical history. Trimming left V 5 bases short and J 6 bases short, with 9 bases between. CDR3 length: 12 residues. Germline V gives CDR1 LNHDA, CDR2 SQIVND (reference sequence). Produced via immunoSEQ multiplex PCR; TCRdb's table is partial and in-frame only. This sample carries roughly 300,000 clones, about 92% of them seen once, and the ten largest clones take 18%. The chain joins TRBV19 to TRBJ2-3; D possibly corresponds to TRBD2 (5 bases). The specimen sequenced was PBMCs or T cells enriched from blood (not recorded which). This TCR was sampled from a woman between 25 and 40 years old who had recovered from COVID-19. The CDR3 loop reads CASSGLADTQYF. The CDR3 DNA reads as TGTGCCAGTAGTGGTCTAGCCGATACGCAGTATTTT.